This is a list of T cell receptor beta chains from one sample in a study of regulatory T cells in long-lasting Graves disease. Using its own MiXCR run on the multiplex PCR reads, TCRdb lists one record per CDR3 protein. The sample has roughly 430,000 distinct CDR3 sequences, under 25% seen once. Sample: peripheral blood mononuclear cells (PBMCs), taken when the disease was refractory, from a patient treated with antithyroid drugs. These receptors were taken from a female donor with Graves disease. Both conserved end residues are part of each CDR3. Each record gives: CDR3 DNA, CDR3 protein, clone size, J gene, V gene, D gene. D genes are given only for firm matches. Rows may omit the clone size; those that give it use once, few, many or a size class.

cdr3_nt: TGCGCCAGCAGCTCCGGAGTAGCGGGAGCTGAGCAGTTCTTC
cdr3_aa: CASSSGVAGAEQFF
clone_size: NA
j_call: TRBJ2-1
v_call: TRBV5-1
d_call: TRBD2

cdr3_nt: TGTGCCAGCTCACCACTACAGGACGGGAAAGACGGCTACACCTTC
cdr3_aa: CASSPLQDGKDGYTF
clone_size: many
j_call: TRBJ1-2
v_call: TRBV18
d_call: NA

cdr3_nt: TGCGCCAGCAGCTTGGGTGACTACCAAGAGACCCAGTACTTC
cdr3_aa: CASSLGDYQETQYF
clone_size: NA
j_call: TRBJ2-5
v_call: TRBV5-1
d_call: NA

cdr3_nt: TGTGCCAGCAGTTCGGACAGCCTGTACGTCGATCAGCCCCAGCATTTT
cdr3_aa: CASSSDSLYVDQPQHF
clone_size: many
j_call: TRBJ1-5
v_call: TRBV12-3/TRBV12-4
d_call: NA

cdr3_nt: TGCAGTGCTAGAGATGGGAGCCACGAGCAGTACTTC
cdr3_aa: CSARDGSHEQYF
clone_size: NA
j_call: TRBJ2-7
v_call: TRBV20-1
d_call: NA

cdr3_nt: TGTGCCACGTTGAACAGTGGAGGCGAGCAGTACTTC
cdr3_aa: CATLNSGGEQYF
clone_size: many
j_call: TRBJ2-7
v_call: TRBV10-3
d_call: NA

cdr3_nt: TGTGCCAGCGGCACTATTCGAACCTACGAGCAGTACTTC
cdr3_aa: CASGTIRTYEQYF
clone_size: many
j_call: TRBJ2-7
v_call: TRBV28
d_call: NA

cdr3_nt: TGTGCCAGCAGTGGACAGGCGGGGGAAAAACTGTTTTTT
cdr3_aa: CASSGQAGEKLFF
clone_size: many
j_call: TRBJ1-4
v_call: TRBV2
d_call: NA

cdr3_nt: TGTGCCAGTAGTACTTGGTCGGTCACCGGGGAGCTGTTTTTT
cdr3_aa: CASSTWSVTGELFF
clone_size: NA
j_call: TRBJ2-2
v_call: TRBV19
d_call: NA

cdr3_nt: TGTGCCAGCAGTTACTCTAGACAGGGGCTTGGCTACACCTTC
cdr3_aa: CASSYSRQGLGYTF
clone_size: NA
j_call: TRBJ1-2
v_call: TRBV6-5
d_call: TRBD1

cdr3_nt: TGTGCCAGTACGAAGCCCGGGACCAACTATGGCTACACCTTC
cdr3_aa: CASTKPGTNYGYTF
clone_size: few
j_call: TRBJ1-2
v_call: TRBV19
d_call: NA

cdr3_nt: TGCAGCGTTGAAGGAGGGCTAGTTGAGACCCAGTACTTC
cdr3_aa: CSVEGGLVETQYF
clone_size: many
j_call: TRBJ2-5
v_call: TRBV29-1
d_call: NA

cdr3_nt: TGTGCCAGCGGTACAGGGGCCCACGAGCAGTACTTC
cdr3_aa: CASGTGAHEQYF
clone_size: NA
j_call: TRBJ2-7
v_call: TRBV9
d_call: TRBD1

cdr3_nt: TGCAGCGTGACAGGGAACACCGGGGAGCTGTTTTTT
cdr3_aa: CSVTGNTGELFF
clone_size: many
j_call: TRBJ2-2
v_call: TRBV29-1
d_call: NA

cdr3_nt: TGCGCCAGCAGCTTAGATCCTGGATATGGCTACACCTTC
cdr3_aa: CASSLDPGYGYTF
clone_size: NA
j_call: TRBJ1-2
v_call: TRBV5-1
d_call: NA

cdr3_nt: TGCGCCAGCAGCTTGGCCTTTTTATCGGAAGGCACAGATACGCAGTATTTT
cdr3_aa: CASSLAFLSEGTDTQYF
clone_size: NA
j_call: TRBJ2-3
v_call: TRBV5-1
d_call: NA

cdr3_nt: TGTGCCAGCAGCCACCCGCGGCCGGGGGGCGAGCAGTACTTC
cdr3_aa: CASSHPRPGGEQYF
clone_size: many
j_call: TRBJ2-7
v_call: TRBV7-9
d_call: TRBD2

cdr3_nt: TGTGCCAGCAGCCCCTTGGGGAACACTGAAGCTTTCTTT
cdr3_aa: CASSPLGNTEAFF
clone_size: many
j_call: TRBJ1-1
v_call: TRBV18
d_call: NA

cdr3_nt: TGTGCCAGCAGCTTGGGACAAGAGGGCACTGAAGCTTTCTTT
cdr3_aa: CASSLGQEGTEAFF
clone_size: NA
j_call: TRBJ1-1
v_call: TRBV5-4
d_call: NA

cdr3_nt: TGTGCCAGCAGCCAGGGACAGGGGCATCAGCCCCAGCATTTT
cdr3_aa: CASSQGQGHQPQHF
clone_size: many
j_call: TRBJ1-5
v_call: TRBV7-9
d_call: TRBD1

cdr3_nt: TGCAGCGTTGAACGAGGGAGTGTTTCAGATACGCAGTATTTT
cdr3_aa: CSVERGSVSDTQYF
clone_size: NA
j_call: TRBJ2-3
v_call: TRBV29-1
d_call: NA

cdr3_nt: TGTGCCTCTGGGGACACTGAAGCTTTCTTT
cdr3_aa: CASGDTEAFF
clone_size: many
j_call: TRBJ1-1
v_call: TRBV12-3/TRBV12-4
d_call: NA

cdr3_nt: TGTGCCAGCAGTATGCGGGCCCCCGGGCAGCCCCAGCATTTT
cdr3_aa: CASSMRAPGQPQHF
clone_size: NA
j_call: TRBJ1-5
v_call: TRBV2
d_call: NA

cdr3_nt: TGTGCCATCAGTCCTGGGACTAGCGGGAGCGGAGAGACCCAGTACTTC
cdr3_aa: CAISPGTSGSGETQYF
clone_size: many
j_call: TRBJ2-5
v_call: TRBV10-3
d_call: TRBD2

cdr3_nt: TGCGCCAGCGGGACCAGGGGCGAGCAGTACTTC
cdr3_aa: CASGTRGEQYF
clone_size: NA
j_call: TRBJ2-7
v_call: TRBV5-1
d_call: NA

cdr3_nt: TGTGCCAGCAGCCAAGACCTAGGGAGAGAGACCCAGTACTTC
cdr3_aa: CASSQDLGRETQYF
clone_size: many
j_call: TRBJ2-5
v_call: TRBV3-1
d_call: NA

cdr3_nt: TGCAGTGCTAGAGGGAGGCAGGGATACACAGATACGCAGTATTTT
cdr3_aa: CSARGRQGYTDTQYF
clone_size: NA
j_call: TRBJ2-3
v_call: TRBV20-1
d_call: NA

cdr3_nt: TGTGCCAGCAGCCCCCGGACGACTGACGAGCAGTTCTTC
cdr3_aa: CASSPRTTDEQFF
clone_size: few
j_call: TRBJ2-1
v_call: TRBV9
d_call: NA

cdr3_nt: TGTGCCAGCTCCCGGGACTCATACTACAATGAGCAGTTCTTC
cdr3_aa: CASSRDSYYNEQFF
clone_size: NA
j_call: TRBJ2-1
v_call: TRBV18
d_call: NA

cdr3_nt: TGTGCCAGCAGCCAAGATGCGGGCAGCCTAAACACTGAAGCTTTCTTT
cdr3_aa: CASSQDAGSLNTEAFF
clone_size: NA
j_call: TRBJ1-1
v_call: TRBV14
d_call: NA

cdr3_nt: TGTGCCAGCAGCTCTGGGACAGGCCCCTGGGGCTACACCTTC
cdr3_aa: CASSSGTGPWGYTF
clone_size: few
j_call: TRBJ1-2
v_call: TRBV14
d_call: TRBD1

cdr3_nt: TGTGCCTGGAGCGTTGGGAGTAATGAAAAACTGTTTTTT
cdr3_aa: CAWSVGSNEKLFF
clone_size: many
j_call: TRBJ1-4
v_call: TRBV30
d_call: NA

cdr3_nt: TGTGCCAGCAGCTTAGAAGGCTTCTCCTACGAGCAGTACTTC
cdr3_aa: CASSLEGFSYEQYF
clone_size: many
j_call: TRBJ2-7
v_call: TRBV7-9
d_call: NA

cdr3_nt: TGCAGTGCCTGGAACGGGGGACAGGATTATGGCTACACCTTC
cdr3_aa: CSAWNGGQDYGYTF
clone_size: few
j_call: TRBJ1-2
v_call: TRBV20-1
d_call: TRBD1

cdr3_nt: TGCAGTGTCTCCTTGAGACATGCCGGCGGCTATGGCTACACCTTC
cdr3_aa: CSVSLRHAGGYGYTF
clone_size: many
j_call: TRBJ1-2
v_call: TRBV20-1
d_call: NA

cdr3_nt: TGTGCCAGCAGACCGGGACAGGGGGCCAACGAGCAGTACTTC
cdr3_aa: CASRPGQGANEQYF
clone_size: many
j_call: TRBJ2-7
v_call: TRBV6-1
d_call: TRBD1